This TCR beta chain appears in the sequencing data of a study of technical replicates of blood from a few donors. Clones were sequenced by immunoSEQ multiplex PCR, and TCRdb holds only the in-frame ones, with some missing. In the table there are approximately 93,000 clones, 94% of which are singletons. Specimen: T cells isolated from PBMCs. This receptor was taken from a human donor in good health.

The CDR3 loop reads CAISRQPSGVAVEQYF. In nucleotides, the CDR3 is TGTGCCATCAGCAGACAACCCTCGGGGGTAGCGGTAGAGCAGTACTTC. The chain uses TRBV10-3 and TRBJ2-7; D is perhaps TRBD2 (6 bases). This CDR3 is 16 amino acids long. Germline loops: CDR1 ENHRY, CDR2 SYGVKD. V was pared by 6 bases and J by 7 bases, with 25 bases between.